This record looks at one T cell receptor beta chain sequence and its context. Its antigen remains unidentified. The repertoire was sequenced with immunoSEQ multiplex PCR; TCRdb's copy has only in-frame clones and lacks some. Of around 9,500 clones listed, around 66% are singletons. Over chemoradiotherapy, repertoires were sampled more than once. V lost 4 bases to trimming and J lost 5 bases, with 15 bases between them. Germline V lookup: CDR1 SGHRS, CDR2 YFSETQ. The CDR3 spans 14 residues. This sample was included in a study of chemoradiotherapy in HPV16-positive cancers. General observations from the study: For HPV16-positive patients, expanding HPV-responsive T cells associated with longer recurrence-free survival. Candidate HPV-specific clones and E7-related TCR motifs grew in tumor during treatment.

The chain links TRBV5-1 to TRBJ2-5; maybe TRBD1 (6 bases). Sampling was performed from a patient who underwent chemoradiotherapy. The clonotype comes from a human donor with HPV-associated anogenital cancer. CDR3 protein: CASSPRGAVETQYF. CDR3 bases: TGCGCCAGCAGCCCCAGGGGCGCCGTGGAGACCCAGTACTTC.